These T cell receptor beta chains were read from a single sample in a study of cytomegalovirus exposure and HLA in healthy donors. Produced via immunoSEQ multiplex PCR; TCRdb's table is partial and in-frame only. The sample holds roughly 290,000 clones, roughly 89% seen once. The sequenced sample consisted of PBMCs. The receptors originated from a woman aged 18-29 years in good health and CMV-seronegative. Each CDR3 is given with its conserved first and last residue. The D gene is left open where the match is weak. Clone size, where shown, is once, few, many, or a class for clones that have expanded.

CDR3aa | CDR3nt | j_gene | v_gene | d_gene | abundance
CASRPDRAAQPQHF | TGTGCCAGCAGGCCTGACAGGGCCGCTCAGCCCCAGCATTTT | TRBJ1-5 | TRBV2 | TRBD1 | once
CASSASGGSSFEQYF | TGTGCCAGCAGCGCTAGCGGGGGGTCCTCCTTTGAGCAGTACTTC | TRBJ2-7 | TRBV9 | TRBD2 | -
CASSEGGYRDTEAFF | TGTGCCAGCAGTGAGGGGGGTTATAGGGACACTGAAGCTTTCTTT | TRBJ1-1 | TRBV25-1 | - | -
CASVPGQGFDGYTF | TGTGCCAGTGTCCCTGGACAGGGCTTTGATGGCTACACCTTC | TRBJ1-2 | TRBV19 | TRBD1 | -
CASGLVIGTNAATNEKLFF | TGTGCTAGTGGTTTGGTAATCGGGACAAATGCTGCAACTAATGAAAAACTGTTTTTT | TRBJ1-4 | TRBV12-5 | - | -
CASSGGAVNTGELFF | TGTGCCAGCAGCGGTGGGGCGGTGAACACCGGGGAGCTGTTTTTT | TRBJ2-2 | TRBV7-3 | - | -
CASSPGQGANTGELFF | TGTGCCAGCAGCCCTGGACAGGGGGCGAACACCGGGGAGCTGTTTTTT | TRBJ2-2 | TRBV11-3 | TRBD1 | -
CAGGGGVFYEQYF | TGTGCCGGGGGAGGCGGGGTGTTCTACGAGCAGTACTTC | TRBJ2-7 | TRBV6-1 | - | few
CALESAGGESSYNEQFF | TGTGCCCTGGAGTCGGCCGGCGGTGAAAGTTCCTACAATGAGCAGTTCTTC | TRBJ2-1 | TRBV30 | - | -
CASNDWGGYGYTF | TGTGCCAGCAACGATTGGGGGGGTTATGGCTACACCTTC | TRBJ1-2 | TRBV6-5 | - | -
CASSPGPGDEQFF | TGTGCCAGTAGTCCCGGGCCGGGGGATGAGCAGTTCTTC | TRBJ2-1 | TRBV19 | - | once
CASRPRGGWNEQFF | TGTGCCAGCCGCCCCCGGGGGGGGTGGAATGAGCAGTTCTTC | TRBJ2-1 | TRBV6-1 | TRBD2 | -
CAWDSPGGQGSDTQYF | TGTGCCTGGGATTCCCCCGGGGGACAGGGTTCAGATACGCAGTATTTT | TRBJ2-3 | TRBV30 | TRBD1 | -
CASSQLQGTEAFF | TGTGCCAGCAGCCAACTCCAGGGCACTGAAGCTTTCTTT | TRBJ1-1 | TRBV14 | - | few
CASTLDPGGEQYF | TGTGCCAGCACCCTCGACCCGGGGGGCGAGCAGTACTTC | TRBJ2-7 | TRBV9 | TRBD2 | -
CAWTGGTDTQYF | TGTGCCTGGACGGGGGGCACAGATACGCAGTATTTT | TRBJ2-3 | TRBV30 | - | -
CASSLGKGWKLGYTF | TGTGCCAGCAGCTTGGGTAAGGGGTGGAAATTGGGCTACACCTTC | TRBJ1-2 | TRBV5-4 | - | -
CASSPGVRNQPQHF | TGTGCCAGCAGTCCAGGGGTTCGCAATCAGCCCCAGCATTTT | TRBJ1-5 | TRBV6-1 | - | few
CASSQSNPGTSVYGYTF | TGCGCCAGCAGTCAATCGAATCCCGGGACATCCGTTTATGGCTACACCTTC | TRBJ1-2 | TRBV23-1 | - | -
CASVGTGGHQPQHF | TGTGCCAGCGTCGGCACAGGGGGCCATCAGCCCCAGCATTTT | TRBJ1-5 | TRBV6-1 | TRBD1 | -
CASSYSRQGYEQYF | TGTGCCAGCAGTTACTCTCGGCAGGGGTACGAGCAGTACTTC | TRBJ2-7 | TRBV6-5 | - | once
CSSSHGFGLSNYGYTF | TGTTCCAGCTCCCACGGGTTCGGTCTCTCGAACTATGGCTACACCTTC | TRBJ1-2 | TRBV7-9 | - | -
CASSSGLSYEQYF | TGTGCCAGCAGCTCTGGACTGTCCTACGAGCAGTACTTC | TRBJ2-7 | TRBV13 | - | -
CAWSNEDTQYF | TGTGCCTGGAGCAATGAGGATACGCAGTATTTT | TRBJ2-3 | TRBV30 | - | -
CASSLAFGQGANEQFF | TGTGCCAGCAGCTTAGCGTTTGGACAGGGGGCCAATGAGCAGTTCTTC | TRBJ2-1 | TRBV7-9 | TRBD1 | -
CASSLSIRTGGLTGELFF | TGTGCCAGCAGCTTATCGATTCGGACAGGGGGCCTCACCGGGGAGCTGTTTTTT | TRBJ2-2 | TRBV27 | TRBD1 | -
CASSGQGGTEAFF | TGTGCCAGCAGTGGCCAGGGGGGCACTGAAGCTTTCTTT | TRBJ1-1 | TRBV11-3 | TRBD1 | -
CASTDRGSLNEKLFF | TGTGCCAGTACCGACAGGGGAAGTTTAAATGAAAAACTGTTTTTT | TRBJ1-4 | TRBV19 | TRBD1 | once
CASSTEAGHYEQYF | TGTGCCAGCAGCACAGAGGCAGGGCACTACGAGCAGTACTTC | TRBJ2-7 | TRBV7-8 | - | -
CASSPGLNNEKLFF | TGTGCCAGCAGTCCGGGACTGAATAATGAAAAACTGTTTTTT | TRBJ1-4 | TRBV27 | - | -
CASYLIRASGQETQYF | TGTGCCAGCTACTTAATCCGGGCTAGCGGGCAAGAGACCCAGTACTTC | TRBJ2-5 | TRBV2 | TRBD2 | once
CASSYLTGDPYEQYF | TGTGCCAGCAGCTACCTGACAGGAGACCCCTACGAGCAGTACTTC | TRBJ2-7 | TRBV11-2 | - | once
CASSSGTGQETQYF | TGTGCCAGCAGCTCAGGGACAGGTCAAGAGACCCAGTACTTC | TRBJ2-5 | TRBV7-9 | TRBD1 | once
CASSQDPAGETGELFF | TGCGCCAGCAGCCAAGATCCAGCGGGGGAGACCGGGGAGCTGTTTTTT | TRBJ2-2 | TRBV4-1 | TRBD2 | -
CASSLEPTGNNSPLHF | TGCGCCAGCAGCTTGGAACCGACAGGGAATAATTCACCCCTCCACTTT | TRBJ1-6 | TRBV5-1 | TRBD1 | -
CASSPKQTGFNTEAFF | TGTGCCAGCAGCCCCAAACAGACAGGCTTTAACACTGAAGCTTTCTTT | TRBJ1-1 | TRBV7-9 | - | -
CASSSRGRNTEAFF | TGTGCCAGCAGTAGCAGGGGCAGGAACACTGAAGCTTTCTTT | TRBJ1-1 | TRBV6-1 | - | -
CASNFGNQGNEKLFF | TGCGCCAGCAATTTTGGCAACCAGGGGAATGAAAAACTGTTTTTT | TRBJ1-4 | TRBV5-1 | - | -
CSVEGGQGAHEQYF | TGCAGCGTTGAAGGAGGTCAGGGGGCCCACGAGCAGTACTTC | TRBJ2-7 | TRBV29-1 | TRBD1 | -
CAWSQMNTEAFF | TGTGCCTGGAGTCAGATGAACACTGAAGCTTTCTTT | TRBJ1-1 | TRBV30 | - | -
CASSRNLGGLGTDTEAFF | TGTGCCAGTAGTAGGAACCTGGGGGGACTCGGGACGGACACTGAAGCTTTCTTT | TRBJ1-1 | TRBV19 | - | few
CASSLQGGNTEAFF | TGTGCCAGCAGCTTACAGGGAGGGAACACTGAAGCTTTCTTT | TRBJ1-1 | TRBV7-9 | - | -
CASSFSGSKLQNYGYTF | TGTGCCAGCAGCTTTTCAGGATCTAAACTGCAAAACTATGGCTACACCTTC | TRBJ1-2 | TRBV11-2 | - | -
CASSSGQGGAGELFF | TGTGCCAGCAGCTCGGGACAGGGAGGCGCCGGGGAGCTGTTTTTT | TRBJ2-2 | TRBV9 | TRBD1 | -
CATSRDLGGTEAFF | TGTGCCACCAGCAGAGACCTCGGGGGAACTGAAGCTTTCTTT | TRBJ1-1 | TRBV15 | - | -
CAISPTELPRGEQYF | TGTGCCATCAGTCCAACTGAACTCCCCAGGGGAGAGCAGTACTTC | TRBJ2-7 | TRBV10-3 | - | -
CASSVGRLDTQYF | TGTGCCAGCAGCGTAGGCCGGTTAGATACGCAGTATTTT | TRBJ2-3 | TRBV9 | - | -
CASSLINRGEQFF | TGTGCCAGCAGCTTAATTAACCGCGGTGAGCAGTTCTTC | TRBJ2-1 | TRBV7-2 | - | -
CASSRRQGKSQPQHF | TGTGCCAGCAGCCGACGACAGGGGAAGAGTCAGCCCCAGCATTTT | TRBJ1-5 | TRBV13 | TRBD1 | -
CATSRGPGQGAPEAFF | TGTGCCACCAGCAGGGGCCCGGGACAGGGGGCCCCTGAAGCTTTCTTT | TRBJ1-1 | TRBV15 | TRBD1 | once